A selection of T cell receptor beta chains follows, all from one sample in a study of patients and donors after allogeneic stem cell transplantation. TCRdb fed the RT-PCR reads into MiXCR, producing one record per CDR3 protein. The sample has about 960,000 distinct CDR3 sequences; around 17% are singletons. The specimen sequenced was blood, either unsorted or a sorted T cell fraction (not recorded which). These receptors were collected from a human donor who was either an allogeneic HSCT recipient or a stem cell or donor lymphocyte infusion donor (not recorded which). It is not recorded whose cells these are; they may come from a transplant donor. Both conserved end residues are part of each CDR3. The order of the fields is clone size, V gene, D gene, J gene, CDR3 protein, CDR3 DNA. D genes are given only for firm matches. Expanded clones are given a class, and other clones once, few, many or no size at all.

clone size: NA
V gene: TRBV5-1
D gene: NA
J gene: TRBJ2-4
CDR3 protein: CASSLALENIQYF
CDR3 DNA: TGCGCCAGCAGCTTGGCACTAGAAAACATTCAGTACTTC

clone size: NA
V gene: TRBV12-3/TRBV12-4
D gene: NA
J gene: TRBJ1-5
CDR3 protein: CASRQTSRPQHF
CDR3 DNA: TGTGCCAGCAGACAGACCTCGCGGCCCCAGCATTTT

clone size: many
V gene: TRBV12-3/TRBV12-4
D gene: NA
J gene: TRBJ2-1
CDR3 protein: CASTKSGGEHNEQFF
CDR3 DNA: TGTGCCAGCACCAAGTCGGGCGGTGAACACAATGAGCAGTTCTTC

clone size: NA
V gene: TRBV4-2
D gene: TRBD2
J gene: TRBJ2-7
CDR3 protein: CASSHPLGRAHEQYF
CDR3 DNA: TGTGCCAGCAGCCACCCTTTGGGGAGGGCCCACGAGCAGTACTTC

clone size: NA
V gene: TRBV14
D gene: NA
J gene: TRBJ2-2
CDR3 protein: CASSQDLGRSTGELFF
CDR3 DNA: TGTGCCAGCAGCCAAGATCTAGGCAGGTCCACCGGGGAGCTGTTTTTT

clone size: NA
V gene: TRBV30
D gene: NA
J gene: TRBJ1-2
CDR3 protein: CAWSVTANYGYTF
CDR3 DNA: TGTGCCTGGAGTGTCACAGCTAACTATGGCTACACCTTC

clone size: NA
V gene: TRBV20-1
D gene: NA
J gene: TRBJ2-5
CDR3 protein: CSASSPRGAVQETQYF
CDR3 DNA: TGCAGTGCTAGCAGCCCCCGCGGGGCGGTTCAAGAGACCCAGTACTTC

clone size: NA
V gene: TRBV15
D gene: NA
J gene: TRBJ2-1
CDR3 protein: CATSRGANLAFEQFF
CDR3 DNA: TGTGCCACCAGCAGAGGGGCCAACCTAGCCTTTGAGCAGTTCTTC

clone size: few
V gene: TRBV2
D gene: TRBD2
J gene: TRBJ2-3
CDR3 protein: CASSQGTSGLGTDTQYF
CDR3 DNA: TGTGCCAGCAGTCAAGGGACTAGCGGATTGGGCACAGATACGCAGTATTTT

clone size: NA
V gene: TRBV7-2
D gene: TRBD1
J gene: TRBJ1-6
CDR3 protein: CASSHRQGDSPLHF
CDR3 DNA: TGTGCCAGCAGCCATCGACAGGGGGATTCACCCCTCCACTTT

clone size: NA
V gene: TRBV29-1
D gene: TRBD1
J gene: TRBJ1-1
CDR3 protein: CSGDRDTEAFF
CDR3 DNA: TGCAGCGGGGACAGGGACACTGAAGCTTTCTTT

clone size: NA
V gene: TRBV7-3
D gene: NA
J gene: TRBJ2-5
CDR3 protein: CASSPERGETQYF
CDR3 DNA: TGTGCCAGCAGCCCAGAGAGGGGAGAGACCCAGTACTTC

clone size: NA
V gene: TRBV5-1
D gene: TRBD2
J gene: TRBJ2-3
CDR3 protein: CASGRGLAGVDTQYF
CDR3 DNA: TGCGCCAGCGGAAGGGGACTAGCGGGGGTAGATACGCAGTATTTT

clone size: NA
V gene: TRBV6-1
D gene: TRBD2
J gene: TRBJ2-3
CDR3 protein: CASRGQGLADTDTQYF
CDR3 DNA: TGTGCCAGCAGAGGGCAGGGACTAGCGGACACAGATACGCAGTATTTT

clone size: NA
V gene: TRBV12-3/TRBV12-4
D gene: NA
J gene: TRBJ1-5
CDR3 protein: CASSFEGNPQPQHF
CDR3 DNA: TGTGCCAGCAGTTTCGAAGGGAACCCACAGCCCCAGCATTTT

clone size: NA
V gene: TRBV12-3/TRBV12-4
D gene: NA
J gene: TRBJ2-7
CDR3 protein: CASSYQGLGEQYF
CDR3 DNA: TGTGCCAGCAGTTACCAGGGCTTGGGGGAGCAGTACTTC

clone size: few
V gene: TRBV7-9
D gene: NA
J gene: TRBJ2-5
CDR3 protein: CASSERTVVRETQYF
CDR3 DNA: TGTGCCAGCAGCGAACGGACTGTGGTTCGCGAGACCCAGTACTTC

clone size: NA
V gene: TRBV12-5
D gene: NA
J gene: TRBJ1-2
CDR3 protein: CASGLGTEQNYGYTF
CDR3 DNA: TGTGCTAGTGGTTTGGGGACAGAACAAAACTATGGCTACACCTTC

clone size: few
V gene: TRBV25-1
D gene: TRBD2
J gene: TRBJ2-1
CDR3 protein: CASSETVPRGSSGQQFF
CDR3 DNA: TGTGCCAGCAGTGAAACTGTCCCTCGTGGATCTAGCGGGCAGCAGTTCTTC

clone size: many
V gene: TRBV12-3/TRBV12-4
D gene: NA
J gene: TRBJ1-1
CDR3 protein: CASSLGRGAFF
CDR3 DNA: TGCGCCAGCAGCTTGGGTAGAGGAGCTTTCTTT

clone size: few
V gene: TRBV20-1
D gene: NA
J gene: TRBJ1-2
CDR3 protein: CISGSMLISNYGYTF
CDR3 DNA: TGCATCTCTGGATCTATGCTCATCTCTAACTATGGCTACACCTTC

clone size: NA
V gene: TRBV12-3/TRBV12-4
D gene: TRBD1
J gene: TRBJ2-2
CDR3 protein: CASRGQGLVELFF
CDR3 DNA: TGTGCCAGCAGGGGACAGGGACTCGTGGAGCTGTTTTTT

clone size: NA
V gene: TRBV20-1
D gene: NA
J gene: TRBJ1-4
CDR3 protein: CSAREKGDGRKYREKLFF
CDR3 DNA: TGCAGTGCTAGGGAAAAGGGGGACGGGAGAAAATATAGGGAAAAACTGTTTTTT

clone size: NA
V gene: TRBV7-3
D gene: TRBD2
J gene: TRBJ2-1
CDR3 protein: CASSHLAGGTYNEQFF
CDR3 DNA: TGTGCCAGCAGCCATTTAGCGGGGGGCACCTACAATGAGCAGTTCTTC

clone size: few
V gene: TRBV3-1
D gene: NA
J gene: TRBJ1-6
CDR3 protein: CASSHNSPLHF
CDR3 DNA: TGTGCCAGCAGCCACAATTCACCCCTCCACTTT

clone size: NA
V gene: TRBV27
D gene: TRBD1
J gene: TRBJ2-7
CDR3 protein: CASSLSSKQGGGSYEQYF
CDR3 DNA: TGTGCCAGCAGTTTATCGTCAAAACAGGGGGGTGGGTCCTACGAGCAGTACTTC

clone size: NA
V gene: TRBV9
D gene: TRBD1
J gene: TRBJ2-1
CDR3 protein: CASSVGGQGVPYNEQFF
CDR3 DNA: TGTGCCAGCAGCGTAGGGGGACAGGGGGTTCCCTACAATGAGCAGTTCTTC

clone size: few
V gene: TRBV20-1
D gene: TRBD1
J gene: TRBJ1-6
CDR3 protein: CSATAGGSYNSPLHF
CDR3 DNA: TGCAGTGCTACGGCAGGGGGATCCTATAATTCACCCCTCCACTTT

clone size: many
V gene: TRBV29-1
D gene: TRBD1
J gene: TRBJ2-1
CDR3 protein: CSVRLDRANNEQFF
CDR3 DNA: TGCAGCGTTCGCTTGGACAGGGCAAACAATGAGCAGTTCTTC

clone size: many
V gene: TRBV3-1
D gene: NA
J gene: TRBJ2-7
CDR3 protein: CASSQSHEQYF
CDR3 DNA: TGTGCCAGCAGTCAGTCTCACGAGCAGTACTTC

clone size: few
V gene: TRBV20-1
D gene: TRBD2
J gene: TRBJ2-7
CDR3 protein: CSARDPRLAAYEQYF
CDR3 DNA: TGCAGTGCTAGAGATCCGCGACTAGCGGCCTACGAGCAGTACTTC

clone size: few
V gene: TRBV10-3
D gene: TRBD1
J gene: TRBJ2-1
CDR3 protein: CAIRGQTYNEQFF
CDR3 DNA: TGTGCCATCAGGGGACAGACCTACAATGAGCAGTTCTTC

clone size: NA
V gene: TRBV2
D gene: NA
J gene: TRBJ1-5
CDR3 protein: CASSPSLQPQHF
CDR3 DNA: TGTGCCAGCAGCCCCTCCTTACAGCCCCAGCATTTT

clone size: NA
V gene: TRBV6-5
D gene: NA
J gene: TRBJ1-1
CDR3 protein: CASSYSGLMNTEAFF
CDR3 DNA: TGTGCCAGCAGTTACTCTGGACTGATGAACACTGAAGCTTTCTTT

clone size: few
V gene: TRBV2
D gene: TRBD2
J gene: TRBJ2-1
CDR3 protein: CASRMGGAGGRTNEQFF
CDR3 DNA: TGTGCCAGCAGGATGGGAGGGGCGGGAGGCCGAACGAATGAGCAGTTCTTC

clone size: few
V gene: TRBV4-3
D gene: TRBD1
J gene: TRBJ1-5
CDR3 protein: CASSPLLDRGGENQPQHF
CDR3 DNA: TGCGCCAGCAGCCCCCTATTGGACAGGGGAGGGGAAAATCAGCCCCAGCATTTT

clone size: many
V gene: TRBV4-3
D gene: TRBD1
J gene: TRBJ2-3
CDR3 protein: CASSQATGVVRVDTQYF
CDR3 DNA: TGCGCCAGCAGCCAAGCAACAGGGGTGGTCCGTGTAGATACGCAGTATTTT

clone size: NA
V gene: TRBV12-3/TRBV12-4
D gene: TRBD1
J gene: TRBJ2-3
CDR3 protein: CASSEGQRTDTQYF
CDR3 DNA: TGTGCCAGCAGTGAGGGACAGCGCACAGATACGCAGTATTTT

clone size: NA
V gene: TRBV7-7
D gene: TRBD1
J gene: TRBJ2-7
CDR3 protein: CASSLGDRGHDEQYF
CDR3 DNA: TGTGCTAGCAGCTTAGGGGACAGGGGGCACGACGAGCAGTACTTC

clone size: once
V gene: TRBV20-1
D gene: NA
J gene: TRBJ2-7
CDR3 protein: CSASTGLDEQYF
CDR3 DNA: TGCAGTGCTTCAACAGGGTTGGACGAGCAGTACTTC

clone size: NA
V gene: TRBV7-2
D gene: NA
J gene: TRBJ2-5
CDR3 protein: CASSLWASLETQYF
CDR3 DNA: TGTGCCAGCAGCTTATGGGCTAGCTTAGAGACCCAGTACTTC